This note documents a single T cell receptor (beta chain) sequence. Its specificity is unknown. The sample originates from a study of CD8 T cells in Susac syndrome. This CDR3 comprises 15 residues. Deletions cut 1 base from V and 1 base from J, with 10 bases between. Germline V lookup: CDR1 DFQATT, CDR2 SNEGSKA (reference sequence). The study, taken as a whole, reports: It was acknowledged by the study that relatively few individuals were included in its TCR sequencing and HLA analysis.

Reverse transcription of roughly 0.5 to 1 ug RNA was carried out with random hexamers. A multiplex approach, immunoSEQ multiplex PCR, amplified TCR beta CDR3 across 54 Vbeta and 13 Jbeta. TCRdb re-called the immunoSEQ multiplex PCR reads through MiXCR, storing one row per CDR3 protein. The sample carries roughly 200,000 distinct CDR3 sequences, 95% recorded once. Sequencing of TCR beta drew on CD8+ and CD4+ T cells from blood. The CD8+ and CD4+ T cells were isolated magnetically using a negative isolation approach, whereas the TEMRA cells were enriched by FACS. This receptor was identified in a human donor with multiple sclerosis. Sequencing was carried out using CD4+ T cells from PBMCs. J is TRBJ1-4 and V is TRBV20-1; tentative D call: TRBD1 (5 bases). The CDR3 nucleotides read TGCAGTGCTAGAGCGGACGGGGGAACTAATGAAAAACTGTTTTTT. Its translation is CSARADGGTNEKLFF.